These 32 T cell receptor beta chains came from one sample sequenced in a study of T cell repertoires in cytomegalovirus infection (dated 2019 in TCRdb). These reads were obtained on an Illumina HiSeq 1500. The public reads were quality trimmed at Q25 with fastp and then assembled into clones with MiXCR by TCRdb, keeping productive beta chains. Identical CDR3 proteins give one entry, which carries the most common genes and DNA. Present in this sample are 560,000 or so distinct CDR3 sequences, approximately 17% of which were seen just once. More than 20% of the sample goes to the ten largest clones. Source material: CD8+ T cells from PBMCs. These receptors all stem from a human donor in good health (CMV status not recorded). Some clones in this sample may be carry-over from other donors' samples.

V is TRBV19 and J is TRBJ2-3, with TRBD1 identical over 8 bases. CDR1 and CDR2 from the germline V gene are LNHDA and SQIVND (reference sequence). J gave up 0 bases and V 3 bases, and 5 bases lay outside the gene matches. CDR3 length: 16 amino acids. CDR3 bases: TGTGCCAGTAGTATCCCGGACAGGGTGAGCACAGATACGCAGTATTTT. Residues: CASSIPDRVSTDTQYF.

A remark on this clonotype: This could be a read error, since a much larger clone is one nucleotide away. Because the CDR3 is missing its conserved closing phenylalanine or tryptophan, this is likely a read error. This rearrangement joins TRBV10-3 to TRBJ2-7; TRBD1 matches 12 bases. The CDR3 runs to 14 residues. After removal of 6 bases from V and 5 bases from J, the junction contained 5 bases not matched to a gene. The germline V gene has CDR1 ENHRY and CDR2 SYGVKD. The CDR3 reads CAISGTGGIHEQYL. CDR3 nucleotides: TGTGCCATCAGCGGGACAGGGGGCATTCACGAGCAGTACTTA.

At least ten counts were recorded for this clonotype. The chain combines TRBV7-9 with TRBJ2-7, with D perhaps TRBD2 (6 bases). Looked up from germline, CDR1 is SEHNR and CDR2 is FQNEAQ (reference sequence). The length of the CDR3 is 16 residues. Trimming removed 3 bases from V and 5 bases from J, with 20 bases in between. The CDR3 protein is CASSFFGRRPEDEQYF. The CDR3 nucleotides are TGTGCCAGCAGCTTCTTCGGGAGAAGGCCCGAGGACGAGCAGTACTTC.

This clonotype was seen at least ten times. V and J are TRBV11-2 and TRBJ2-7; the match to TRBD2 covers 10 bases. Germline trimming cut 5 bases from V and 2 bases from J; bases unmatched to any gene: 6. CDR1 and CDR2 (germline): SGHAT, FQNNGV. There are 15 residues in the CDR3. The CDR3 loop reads CASSKGLAETYEQYF. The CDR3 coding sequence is TGTGCCAGCAGCAAAGGACTAGCGGAGACCTACGAGCAGTACTTC.

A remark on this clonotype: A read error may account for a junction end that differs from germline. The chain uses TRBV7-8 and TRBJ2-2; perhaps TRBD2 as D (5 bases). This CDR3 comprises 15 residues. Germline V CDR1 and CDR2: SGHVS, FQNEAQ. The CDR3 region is CASSLAITKTGDLFF. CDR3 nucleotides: TGTGCCAGCAGCTTAGCAATAACGAAAACCGGGGATCTGTTTTTT.

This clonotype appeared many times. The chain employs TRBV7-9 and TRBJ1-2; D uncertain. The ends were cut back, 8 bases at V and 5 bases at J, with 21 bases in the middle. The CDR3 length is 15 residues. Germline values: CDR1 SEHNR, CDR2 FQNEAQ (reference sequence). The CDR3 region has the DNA TGTGCCAGCTGTTTGACCAGTCCGATTCTTTATGGCTACACCTTC. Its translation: CASCLTSPILYGYTF.

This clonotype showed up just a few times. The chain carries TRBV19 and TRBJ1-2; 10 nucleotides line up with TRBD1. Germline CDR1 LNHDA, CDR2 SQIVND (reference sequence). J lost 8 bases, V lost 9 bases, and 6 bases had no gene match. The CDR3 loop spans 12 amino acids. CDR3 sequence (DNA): TGTGCCAGCCGACAGGGGGCTCGGGGCTACACCTTC. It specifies CASRQGARGYTF.

CDR3 in amino acids: CASSIAGVTAAFF. The CDR3 DNA is TGTGCCAGTAGTATCGCGGGGGTGACGGCAGCTTTCTTT. This sequence joins TRBV19 and TRBJ1-1; maybe TRBD1 (5 bases). CDR1 and CDR2 from the germline V gene are LNHDA and SQIVND (reference sequence). The ends were cut back, 3 bases at V and 10 bases at J, with 15 bases in the middle. CDR3 length: 13 residues.

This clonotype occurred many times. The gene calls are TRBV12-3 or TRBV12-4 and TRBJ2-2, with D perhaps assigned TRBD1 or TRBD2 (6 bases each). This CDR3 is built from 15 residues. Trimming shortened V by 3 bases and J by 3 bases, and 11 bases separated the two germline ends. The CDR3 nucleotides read TGTGCCAGCAGTTTTTTGGGGGGCGACACCGGGGAGCTGTTTTTT. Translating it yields CASSFLGGDTGELFF.

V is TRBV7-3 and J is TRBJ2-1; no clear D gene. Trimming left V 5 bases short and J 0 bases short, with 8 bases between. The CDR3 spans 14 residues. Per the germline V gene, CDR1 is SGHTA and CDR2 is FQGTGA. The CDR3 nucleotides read TGTGCCAGCAGCGAGAGCAGCTCCTACAATGAGCAGTTCTTC. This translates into CASSESSSYNEQFF.

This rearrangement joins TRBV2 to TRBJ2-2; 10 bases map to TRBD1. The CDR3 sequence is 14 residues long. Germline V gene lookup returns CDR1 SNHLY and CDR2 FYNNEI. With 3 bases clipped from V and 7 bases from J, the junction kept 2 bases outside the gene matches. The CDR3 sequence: CASSEGQGLGELFF. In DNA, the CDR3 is TGTGCCAGCAGTGAGGGACAGGGGCTCGGGGAGCTGTTTTTT.

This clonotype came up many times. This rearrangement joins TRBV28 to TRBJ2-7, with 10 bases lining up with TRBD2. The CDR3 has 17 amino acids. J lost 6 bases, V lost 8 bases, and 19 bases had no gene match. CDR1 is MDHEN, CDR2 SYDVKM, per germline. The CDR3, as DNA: TGTGCCAGCCGACCTCTCCCCCCGGCTAGCGGGAGTGGCGAGCAGTACTTC. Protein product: CASRPLPPASGSGEQYF.

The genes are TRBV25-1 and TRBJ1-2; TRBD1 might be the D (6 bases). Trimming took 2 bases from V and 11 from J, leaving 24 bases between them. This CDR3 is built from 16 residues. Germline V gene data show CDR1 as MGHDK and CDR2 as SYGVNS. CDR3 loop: CASSERNRQVSDSYTF. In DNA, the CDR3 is TGTGCCAGCAGTGAACGCAATCGACAGGTCTCGGACTCGTACACCTTC.

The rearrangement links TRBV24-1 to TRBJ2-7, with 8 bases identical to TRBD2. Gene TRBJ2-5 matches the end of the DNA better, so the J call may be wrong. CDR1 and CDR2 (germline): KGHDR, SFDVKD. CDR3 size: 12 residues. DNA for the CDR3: TGTGCCACCGAAGACAGCGGGAGGACCCAGTACTTC. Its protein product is CATEDSGRTQYF.

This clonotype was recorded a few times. The CDR3 DNA reads as TGTGCCAGTAGTATAGTGAGTAGCAATCAGCCCCAGCATTTT. Translating it yields CASSIVSSNQPQHF. The V call is TRBV19, the J call TRBJ1-5, with no clear D. The CDR3 length is 14 residues. V shed 1 base and J shed 0 bases, with 4 bases lying between them. The germline CDR1 and CDR2 sequences are LNHDA and SQIVND (reference sequence). Filled out from reference TRBV19 and TRBJ1-5, the complete variable domain reads DGGITQSPKYLFRKEGQNVTLSCEQNLNHDAMYWYRQDPGQGLRLIYYSQIVNDFQKGDIAEGYSVSREKKESFPLTVTSAQKNPTAFYLCASSIVSSNQPQHFGDGTRLSIL.

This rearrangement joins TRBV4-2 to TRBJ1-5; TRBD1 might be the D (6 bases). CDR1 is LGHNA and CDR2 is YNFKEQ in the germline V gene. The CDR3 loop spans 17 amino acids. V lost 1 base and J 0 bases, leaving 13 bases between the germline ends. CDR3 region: CASSQGGGLYSNQPQHF. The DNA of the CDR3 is TGTGCCAGCAGCCAAGGGGGGGGCCTTTATAGCAATCAGCCCCAGCATTTT.

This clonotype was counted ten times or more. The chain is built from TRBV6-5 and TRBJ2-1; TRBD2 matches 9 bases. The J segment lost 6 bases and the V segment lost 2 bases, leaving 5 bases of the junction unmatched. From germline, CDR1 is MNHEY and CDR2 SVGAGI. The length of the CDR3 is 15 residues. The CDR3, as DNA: TGTGCCAGCAGTTACGGTCGCGGGGGGGCCAATGAGCAGTTCTTC. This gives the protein CASSYGRGGANEQFF.

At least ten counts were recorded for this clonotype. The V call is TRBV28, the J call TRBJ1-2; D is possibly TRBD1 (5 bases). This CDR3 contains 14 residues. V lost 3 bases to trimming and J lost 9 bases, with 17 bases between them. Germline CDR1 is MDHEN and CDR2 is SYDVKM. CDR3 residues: CASSFSGTGKRYTF. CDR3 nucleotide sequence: TGTGCCAGCAGTTTCTCCGGGACTGGGAAGCGCTACACCTTC.

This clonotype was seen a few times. The CDR3 coding sequence is TGTGCCAGCAGTGAATTCCGCGGGAGCGCGGATGAGCAGTTCTTC. This gives the protein CASSEFRGSADEQFF. V usage is TRBV2 and J usage is TRBJ2-1, with 7 bases that match TRBD2. This CDR3 comprises 15 residues. CDR1 and CDR2 from the germline V gene are SNHLY and FYNNEI. V shed 2 bases, J shed 8 bases, and the junction held 9 bases outside the gene matches.

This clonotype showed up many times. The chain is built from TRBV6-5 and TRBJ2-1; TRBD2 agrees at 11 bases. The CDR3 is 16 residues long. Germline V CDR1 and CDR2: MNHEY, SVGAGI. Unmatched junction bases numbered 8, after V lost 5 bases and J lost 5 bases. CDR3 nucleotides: TGTGCCAGCAGTCCGTGGACTAGCGGGTACCACAATGAGCAGTTCTTC. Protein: CASSPWTSGYHNEQFF.

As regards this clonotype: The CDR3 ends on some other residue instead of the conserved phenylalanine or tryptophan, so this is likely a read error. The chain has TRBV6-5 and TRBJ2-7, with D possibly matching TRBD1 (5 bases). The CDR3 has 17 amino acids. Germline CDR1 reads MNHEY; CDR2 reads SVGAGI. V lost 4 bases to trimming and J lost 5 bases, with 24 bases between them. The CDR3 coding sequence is TGTGCCAGCAGTTCGAGCCCTCCAGGGTCATCGTACGACGAGCAGTACTTA. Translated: CASSSSPPGSSYDEQYL.

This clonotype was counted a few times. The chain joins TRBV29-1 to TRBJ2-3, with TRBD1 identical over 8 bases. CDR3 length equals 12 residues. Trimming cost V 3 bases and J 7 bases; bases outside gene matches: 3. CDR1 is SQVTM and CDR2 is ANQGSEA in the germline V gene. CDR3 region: CSVETGEYTQYF. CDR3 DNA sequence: TGCAGCGTTGAGACAGGGGAATATACGCAGTATTTT.

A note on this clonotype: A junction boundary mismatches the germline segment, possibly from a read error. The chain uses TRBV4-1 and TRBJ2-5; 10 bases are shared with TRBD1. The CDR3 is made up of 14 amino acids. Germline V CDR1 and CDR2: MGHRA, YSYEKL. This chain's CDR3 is CAGSPRDRGATQYF. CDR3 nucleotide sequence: TGCGCCGGCAGCCCCCGGGACAGGGGTGCGACCCAGTACTTC.

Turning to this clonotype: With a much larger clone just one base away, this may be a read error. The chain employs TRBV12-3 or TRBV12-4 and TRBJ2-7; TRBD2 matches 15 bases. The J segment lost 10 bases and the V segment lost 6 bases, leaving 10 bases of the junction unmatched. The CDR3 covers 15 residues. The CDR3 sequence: CASRTGTSGRYDQYF. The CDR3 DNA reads TGTGCCAGCAGGACCGGGACTAGCGGGAGGTATGACCAGTACTTC.

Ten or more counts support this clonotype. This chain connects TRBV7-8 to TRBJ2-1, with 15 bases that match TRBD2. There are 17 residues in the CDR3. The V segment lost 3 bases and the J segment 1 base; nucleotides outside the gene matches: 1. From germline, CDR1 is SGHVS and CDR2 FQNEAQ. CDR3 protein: CASSFGLAGGSYNEQFF. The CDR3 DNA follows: TGTGCCAGCAGCTTCGGACTAGCGGGGGGGTCCTACAATGAGCAGTTCTTC.

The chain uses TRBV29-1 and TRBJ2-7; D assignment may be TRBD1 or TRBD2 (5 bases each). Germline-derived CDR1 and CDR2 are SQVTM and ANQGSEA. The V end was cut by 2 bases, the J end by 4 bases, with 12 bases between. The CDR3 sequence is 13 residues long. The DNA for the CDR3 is TGCAGCGTTGAAAGAGGGGATGGATACGAGCAGTACTTC. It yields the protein CSVERGDGYEQYF.

The CDR3 here is CASSYGSGLAEETQYF. DNA for the CDR3: TGTGCCAGCAGTTACGGCTCGGGACTAGCAGAGGAGACCCAGTACTTC. This chain connects TRBV6-5 to TRBJ2-5; 9 bases align to TRBD2. Germline values: CDR1 MNHEY, CDR2 SVGAGI. There are 16 residues in the CDR3. The J segment lost 5 bases and the V segment lost 2 bases, leaving 9 bases of the junction unmatched.

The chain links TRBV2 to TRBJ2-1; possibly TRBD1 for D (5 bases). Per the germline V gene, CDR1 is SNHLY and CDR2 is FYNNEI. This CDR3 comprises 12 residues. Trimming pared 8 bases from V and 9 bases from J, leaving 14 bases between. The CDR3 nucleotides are TGTGCCAGCCTTAAAAAGGGGATTGAGCAGTTCTTC. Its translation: CASLKKGIEQFF.

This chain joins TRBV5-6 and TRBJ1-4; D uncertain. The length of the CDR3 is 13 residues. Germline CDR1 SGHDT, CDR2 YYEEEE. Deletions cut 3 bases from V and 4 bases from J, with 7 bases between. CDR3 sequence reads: CASSSRSNEKLFF. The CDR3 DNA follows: TGTGCCAGCAGCTCCCGGAGTAATGAAAAACTGTTTTTT.

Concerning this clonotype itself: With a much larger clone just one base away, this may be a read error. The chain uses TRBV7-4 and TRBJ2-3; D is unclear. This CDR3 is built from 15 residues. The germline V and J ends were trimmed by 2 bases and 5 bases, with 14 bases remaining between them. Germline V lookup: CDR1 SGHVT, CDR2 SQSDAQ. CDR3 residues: CASSLMCNMGDTQYF. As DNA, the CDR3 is TGTGCCAGCAGCTTAATGTGCAACATGGGAGATACGCAGTATTTT.

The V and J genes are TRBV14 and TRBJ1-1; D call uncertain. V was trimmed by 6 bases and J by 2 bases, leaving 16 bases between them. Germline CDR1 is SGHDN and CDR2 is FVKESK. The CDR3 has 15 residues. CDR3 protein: CASSSERAGNTEAFF. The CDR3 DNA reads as TGTGCCAGCAGTTCCGAACGGGCAGGTAACACTGAAGCTTTCTTT.

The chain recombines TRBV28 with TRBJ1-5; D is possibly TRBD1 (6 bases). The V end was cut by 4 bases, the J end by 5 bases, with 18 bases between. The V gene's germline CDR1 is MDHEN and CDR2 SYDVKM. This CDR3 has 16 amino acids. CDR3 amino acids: CASSSHRVRVDQPQHF. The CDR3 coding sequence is TGTGCCAGCAGTTCACACAGGGTAAGGGTCGATCAGCCCCAGCATTTT.